Below, 16 T cell receptor beta chains from the same sample are listed, as sequenced in a study of neurological immune-mediated disorders (dated by TCRdb to about 2019). Library construction relied on 5' RACE. Reads for this sample came from an Illumina HiSeq 2500. TCRdb trimmed public reads at Q25 via fastp, called clones via MiXCR and kept in-frame beta chains. Rows are combined by CDR3 protein, so each entry shows the most common genes and DNA. The sample yields about 48,000 distinct CDR3 sequences; 10% were counted once. The top ten clonotypes cover approximately 21% of the sample. The sequencing input was PBMCs. These receptors were obtained from a woman aged 35 to 49 with HTLV-1-associated myelopathy (HAM/TSP).

Ten or more counts support this clonotype. The V and J genes are TRBV5-1 and TRBJ1-1; 8 nucleotides agree with TRBD1. V trimming: 6 bases; J trimming: 5 bases; junction bases outside the gene matches: 9. Germline V lookup: CDR1 SGHRS, CDR2 YFSETQ. The CDR3 is 14 residues long. The CDR3 is CASIQGTGGTEAFF. CDR3 bases: TGCGCCAGCATCCAGGGTACAGGGGGAACTGAAGCTTTCTTT.

This clonotype has a count of ten or more. The genes are TRBV5-1 and TRBJ2-2, with D hard to call. Germline assignment: CDR1 SGHRS and CDR2 YFSETQ. This CDR3 is built from 15 residues. The V end was cut by 5 bases, the J end by 0 bases, with 11 bases between. The CDR3 DNA reads as TGCGCCAGCAGACTCTCGGCGTCGAACACCGGGGAGCTGTTTTTT. Encoded protein: CASRLSASNTGELFF.

This clonotype was recorded at least ten times. The chain carries TRBV10-3 and TRBJ2-5; 12 nucleotides line up with TRBD2. The CDR3 consists of 13 residues. From germline, CDR1 is ENHRY and CDR2 SYGVKD. V dropped 6 bases and J dropped 5; count of bases not matched to a gene: 1. The CDR3 DNA sequence: TGTGCCATCAGCCTAGCGGGGGGGGAGACCCAGTACTTC. Its protein product is CAISLAGGETQYF.

At least ten counts were recorded for this clonotype. This chain uses TRBV5-1 with TRBJ2-1; 8 nucleotides match TRBD1. J lost 5 bases, V lost 0 bases, and 1 base had no gene match. CDR3 length: 14 amino acids. The V gene's germline CDR1 is SGHRS and CDR2 YFSETQ. The CDR3 coding sequence is TGCGCCAGCAGCTTGGGACAGGGGAACAATGAGCAGTTCTTC. Amino acid sequence: CASSLGQGNNEQFF.

This clonotype has a count of ten or more. The rearrangement uses TRBV20-1 and TRBJ2-3; TRBD2 matches at 11 bases. This CDR3 comprises 16 residues. V lost 3 bases to trimming and J lost 0 bases; unmatched junction nucleotides: 5. Germline assignment: CDR1 DFQATT and CDR2 SNEGSKA (reference sequence). The CDR3 region has the DNA TGCAGTGCTAGCGGGACTAGCGGCCGAAGCACAGATACGCAGTATTTT. Encoded protein: CSASGTSGRSTDTQYF.

This clonotype was seen many times. This chain uses TRBV4-3 with TRBJ2-1; maybe TRBD2 (7 bases). Germline V gives CDR1 LGHNA, CDR2 YSLEER. The CDR3 totals 15 residues. V lost 3 bases and J 4 bases, leaving 13 bases between the germline ends. The CDR3 nucleotides are TGCGCCAGCAGCCAGGACAGAGCGGGGTACAATGAGCAGTTCTTC. The encoded protein is CASSQDRAGYNEQFF.

There are many counts of this clonotype. V is TRBV5-1 and J is TRBJ2-3; D possibly uses TRBD1 or TRBD2 (5 bases each). The CDR3 totals 12 residues. Germline CDR1 reads SGHRS; CDR2 reads YFSETQ. V was trimmed by 3 bases and J by 5 bases, leaving 7 bases between them. The CDR3 DNA sequence: TGCGCCAGCAGCTGGGACGGAGATACGCAGTATTTT. Protein product: CASSWDGDTQYF.

This clonotype was observed many times. V usage is TRBV6-6 and J usage is TRBJ1-2, with 8 positions matching TRBD1. There are 14 residues in the CDR3. V lost 5 bases and J lost 8; bases outside the gene matches: 10. Germline V CDR1 and CDR2: MNHNY, SVGAGI (reference sequence). CDR3 nucleotides: TGTGCCAGCAGTCTTGGACAGGGTACGGAGGGCTACACCTTC. This codes for CASSLGQGTEGYTF.

The chain links TRBV18 to TRBJ1-2; 7 bases fit TRBD1. CDR1 is KGHSH and CDR2 is LQKENI in the germline V gene. After removal of 5 bases from V and 5 bases from J, the junction contained 5 bases not matched to a gene. CDR3 length equals 13 residues. DNA of the CDR3: TGTGCCAGCTCAACCGCAGGGGGGTATGGCTACACCTTC. This gives the protein CASSTAGGYGYTF. Combining the CDR3 with reference TRBV18 and TRBJ1-2 gives the whole variable domain NAGVMQNPRHLVRRRGQEARLRCSPMKGHSHVYWYRQLPEEGLKFMVYLQKENIIDESGMPKERFSAEFPKEGPSILRIQQVVRGDSAAYFCASSTAGGYGYTFGSGTRLTVV.

There are many counts of this clonotype. The chain uses TRBV12-3 or TRBV12-4 and TRBJ2-7; D may be TRBD2 (5 bases). The CDR3 totals 14 residues. V lost 3 bases and J lost 5, with 14 bases in between. DNA of the CDR3: TGTGCCAGCAGTTTTTCGGGGAGAGGCAACGAGCAGTACTTC. Translated: CASSFSGRGNEQYF.

This clonotype was detected ten times or more. This sequence joins TRBV9 and TRBJ2-7; maybe TRBD1 (6 bases). The CDR3 has 12 amino acids. V gave up 4 bases and J gave up 3 bases, with 8 bases separating them. Per germline, CDR1 SGDLS and CDR2 YYNGEE. As DNA, the CDR3 is TGTGCCAGCAGCCCAGGGGTCTACGAGCAGTACTTC. Protein sequence: CASSPGVYEQYF.

This clonotype occurred many times. This chain's CDR3 is CASSYSPETGELFF. In DNA, the CDR3 is TGTGCCAGCAGTTACTCACCAGAAACCGGGGAGCTGTTTTTT. The chain combines TRBV6-6 with TRBJ2-2; D is undetermined. There are 14 residues in the CDR3. The ends were cut back, 0 bases at V and 5 bases at J, with 7 bases in the middle. CDR1 and CDR2 (germline): MNHNY, SVGAGI (reference sequence).

This clonotype was seen at least ten times. This sequence joins TRBV5-1 and TRBJ2-7; a possible D gene is TRBD1 (5 bases). The germline V and J ends were trimmed by 4 bases and 2 bases, with 13 bases remaining between them. In germline, CDR1 is SGHRS, CDR2 YFSETQ. This CDR3 comprises 14 residues. This CDR3 reads CASSIRVSAYEQYF. The CDR3 DNA follows: TGCGCCAGCAGCATCAGGGTGAGTGCCTACGAGCAGTACTTC.

This clonotype was seen many times. This rearrangement joins TRBV7-2 to TRBJ2-5; D may be TRBD1 (6 bases). CDR1 and CDR2 from the germline V gene are SGHTA and FQGNSA. CDR3 length equals 14 residues. V was pared by 3 bases and J by 1 base, with 9 bases between. CDR3 sequence (DNA): TGTGCCAGCAGCTTCGTGGGGGCCCAAGAGACCCAGTACTTC. Protein sequence: CASSFVGAQETQYF. Drawing the rest from reference TRBV7-2 and TRBJ2-5, the complete variable domain is GAGVSQSPSNKVTEKGKDVELRCDPISGHTALYWYRQSLGQGLEFLIYFQGNSAPDKSGLPSDRFSAERTGGSVSTLTIQRTQQEDSAVYLCASSFVGAQETQYFGPGTRLLVL.

The table lists this clonotype with a few counts. This rearrangement joins TRBV6-2 or TRBV6-3 to TRBJ2-1; 9 bases line up with TRBD2. Germline values: CDR1 MNHEY, CDR2 SVGEGT. The CDR3 consists of 17 residues. The trim removed 5 bases at V and 1 base at J, leaving 9 bases unmatched. The CDR3 loop is CASSGQRGVTSYNEQFF. DNA of the CDR3: TGTGCCAGCAGTGGCCAGCGGGGGGTCACGTCCTACAATGAGCAGTTCTTC.

This CDR3 is CASSLAYRGGTGELFF. CDR3 sequence (DNA): TGTGCCAGCAGCTTAGCTTACCGGGGAGGGACCGGGGAGCTGTTTTTT. The J gene is TRBJ2-2, the V gene TRBV7-8, with 7 nucleotides matching TRBD2. V gave up 0 bases and J gave up 5 bases; unmatched junction bases: 6. The V gene's germline CDR1 is SGHVS and CDR2 FQNEAQ. This CDR3 has 16 amino acids. The variable domain in full, completed from reference TRBV7-8 and TRBJ2-2, reads GAGVSQSPRYKVAKRGQDVALRCDPISGHVSLFWYQQALGQGPEFLTYFQNEAQLDKSGLPSDRFFAERPEGSVSTLKIQRTQQEDSAVYLCASSLAYRGGTGELFFGEGSRLTVL.